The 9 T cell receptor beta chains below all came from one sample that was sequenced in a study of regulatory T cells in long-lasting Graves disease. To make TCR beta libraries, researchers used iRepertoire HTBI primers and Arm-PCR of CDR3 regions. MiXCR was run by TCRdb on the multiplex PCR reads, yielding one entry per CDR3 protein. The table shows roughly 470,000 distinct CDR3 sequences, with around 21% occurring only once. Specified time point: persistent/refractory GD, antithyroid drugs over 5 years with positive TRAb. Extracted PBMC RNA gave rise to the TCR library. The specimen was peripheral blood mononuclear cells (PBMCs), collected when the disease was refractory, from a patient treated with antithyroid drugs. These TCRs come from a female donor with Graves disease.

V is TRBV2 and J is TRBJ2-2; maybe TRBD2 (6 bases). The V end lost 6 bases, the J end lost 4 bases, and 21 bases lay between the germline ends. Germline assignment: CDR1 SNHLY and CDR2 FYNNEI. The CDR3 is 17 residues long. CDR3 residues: CASSDPLSGGGTGELFF. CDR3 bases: TGTGCCAGCAGCGACCCCCTTTCCGGGGGTGGCACCGGGGAGCTGTTTTTT.

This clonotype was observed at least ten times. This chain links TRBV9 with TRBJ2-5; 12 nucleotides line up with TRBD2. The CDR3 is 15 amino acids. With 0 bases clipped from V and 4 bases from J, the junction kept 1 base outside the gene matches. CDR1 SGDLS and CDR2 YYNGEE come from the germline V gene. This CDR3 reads CASSVVGLAGETQYF. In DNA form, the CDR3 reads TGTGCCAGCAGCGTAGTGGGACTAGCGGGAGAGACCCAGTACTTC.

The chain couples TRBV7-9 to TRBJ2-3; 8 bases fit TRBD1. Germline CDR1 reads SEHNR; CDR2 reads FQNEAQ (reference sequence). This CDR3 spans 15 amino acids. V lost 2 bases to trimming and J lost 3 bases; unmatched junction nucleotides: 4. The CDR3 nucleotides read TGTGCCAGCAGCTTATCAGGGGGCGAGACAGATACGCAGTATTTT. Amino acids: CASSLSGGETDTQYF.

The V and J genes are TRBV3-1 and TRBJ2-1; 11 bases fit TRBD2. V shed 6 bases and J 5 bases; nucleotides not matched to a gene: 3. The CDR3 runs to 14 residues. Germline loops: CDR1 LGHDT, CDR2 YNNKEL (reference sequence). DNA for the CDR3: TGTGCCAGCAGGCGACTAGCGGGGAACAATGAGCAGTTCTTC. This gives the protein CASRRLAGNNEQFF.

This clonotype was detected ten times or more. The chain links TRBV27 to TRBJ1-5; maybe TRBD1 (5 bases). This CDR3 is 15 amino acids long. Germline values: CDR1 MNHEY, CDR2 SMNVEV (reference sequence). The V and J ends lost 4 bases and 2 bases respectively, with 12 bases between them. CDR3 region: CASSSAQGRNQPQHF. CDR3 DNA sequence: TGTGCCAGCAGTTCAGCCCAGGGACGCAATCAGCCCCAGCATTTT.

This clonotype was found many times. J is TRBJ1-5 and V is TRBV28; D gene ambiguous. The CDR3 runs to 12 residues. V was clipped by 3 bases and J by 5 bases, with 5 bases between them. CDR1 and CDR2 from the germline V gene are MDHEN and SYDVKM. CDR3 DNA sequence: TGTGCCAGCAGTTTCGGGCATCAGCCCCAGCATTTT. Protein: CASSFGHQPQHF.

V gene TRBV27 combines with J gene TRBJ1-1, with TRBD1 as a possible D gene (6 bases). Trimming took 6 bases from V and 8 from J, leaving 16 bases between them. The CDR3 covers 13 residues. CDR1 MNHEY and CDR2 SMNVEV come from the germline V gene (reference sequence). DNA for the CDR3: TGTGCCAGCAGGGGGGCGGAATCCCCAGAAGCTTTCTTT. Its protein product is CASRGAESPEAFF.

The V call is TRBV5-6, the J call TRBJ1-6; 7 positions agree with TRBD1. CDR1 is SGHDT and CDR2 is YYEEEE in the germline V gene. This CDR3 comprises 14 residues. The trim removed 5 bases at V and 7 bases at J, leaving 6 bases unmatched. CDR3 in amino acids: CASRPDRVNSPLHF. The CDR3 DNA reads TGTGCCAGCAGACCTGACAGGGTCAATTCACCCCTCCACTTT.

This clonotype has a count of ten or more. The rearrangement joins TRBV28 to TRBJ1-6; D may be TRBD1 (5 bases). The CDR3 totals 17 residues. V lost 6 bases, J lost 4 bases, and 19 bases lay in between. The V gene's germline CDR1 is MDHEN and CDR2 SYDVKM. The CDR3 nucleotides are TGTGCCAGCAGATCTAGTCAGGGACGATCTTATAATTCACCCCTCCACTTT. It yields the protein CASRSSQGRSYNSPLHF. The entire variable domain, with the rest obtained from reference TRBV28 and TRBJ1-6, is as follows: DVKVTQSSRYLVKRTGEKVFLECVQDMDHENMFWYRQDPGLGLRLIYFSYDVKMKEKGDIPEGYSVSREKKERFSLILESASTNQTSMYLCASRSSQGRSYNSPLHFGNGTRLTVT.